These T cell receptor beta chains were read from a single sample in a study of T cell responses to AZD1222 COVID-19 vaccine. Sequencing used immunoSEQ multiplex PCR; TCRdb keeps in-frame clones, though not all of them. The sample records 98,000 or so clones, around nine tenths being singletons. Sample: peripheral blood, taken 28 days after the second AZD1222 dose. The receptors were sampled from an adult who received the AZD1222 COVID-19 vaccine. CDR3s leave out the opening cysteine and the closing phenylalanine or tryptophan. Fields, in order: V gene, J gene, CDR3 protein.

V gene: TRBV28
J gene: TRBJ2-5
CDR3 protein: ASSFGGQGGETQY

V gene: TRBV6-5
J gene: TRBJ1-2
CDR3 protein: ASSYDRQYGYT

V gene: TRBV29-1
J gene: TRBJ1-1
CDR3 protein: SVTKGGEAF

V gene: TRBV30
J gene: TRBJ1-6
CDR3 protein: AWSFGGRGNSPLH

V gene: TRBV10-1
J gene: TRBJ2-3
CDR3 protein: ASSEGRLAGFTDTQY

V gene: TRBV2
J gene: TRBJ2-2
CDR3 protein: ASSVRTGPPGELF

V gene: TRBV10-3
J gene: TRBJ1-4
CDR3 protein: AISESRGGTTNEKLF

V gene: TRBV5-1
J gene: TRBJ1-1
CDR3 protein: ASSGSGQPNTEAF

V gene: TRBV2
J gene: TRBJ2-2
CDR3 protein: ASSEGQGDTGELF

V gene: TRBV5-1
J gene: TRBJ2-1
CDR3 protein: ASSSALAGDYDEQF

V gene: TRBV30
J gene: TRBJ1-3
CDR3 protein: AWSVTASGNTIY

V gene: TRBV5-5
J gene: TRBJ1-1
CDR3 protein: ASSLGSEDEAF

V gene: TRBV9
J gene: TRBJ2-3
CDR3 protein: ASSVEGFPADTQY

V gene: TRBV7-9
J gene: TRBJ2-1
CDR3 protein: ARSRVSYNEQF

V gene: TRBV19
J gene: TRBJ1-5
CDR3 protein: ASSISGRSSNQPQH

V gene: TRBV10-3
J gene: TRBJ1-1
CDR3 protein: AIRAPGQGAFNTEAF

V gene: TRBV23-1
J gene: TRBJ2-3
CDR3 protein: ASSQFGTSGNPTPTDTQY

V gene: TRBV19
J gene: TRBJ2-7
CDR3 protein: ASSHGGARSYEQY

V gene: TRBV10-3
J gene: TRBJ2-1
CDR3 protein: AISESTGGFYNEQF

V gene: TRBV6-5
J gene: TRBJ2-2
CDR3 protein: ASRTSGSLGELF

V gene: TRBV5-4
J gene: TRBJ2-5
CDR3 protein: ASSQRYDRITETQY

V gene: TRBV28
J gene: TRBJ2-3
CDR3 protein: ASSRRQGPSDTQY

V gene: TRBV5-4
J gene: TRBJ2-6
CDR3 protein: ASNREEGSGANVLT

V gene: TRBV9
J gene: TRBJ2-1
CDR3 protein: ASSPRGGGENEQF

V gene: TRBV11-2
J gene: TRBJ1-2
CDR3 protein: ASSLGTLDRVGYT

V gene: TRBV7-2
J gene: TRBJ1-2
CDR3 protein: ASSTYGVKNYGYT

V gene: TRBV9
J gene: TRBJ2-7
CDR3 protein: ASSVQGASYEQY

V gene: TRBV11-2
J gene: TRBJ2-5
CDR3 protein: ASRQVGETQY

V gene: TRBV7-2
J gene: TRBJ2-7
CDR3 protein: ASSFGLLRQAYEQY

V gene: TRBV5-6
J gene: TRBJ2-7
CDR3 protein: ASSLGGYASYEQY

V gene: TRBV29-1
J gene: TRBJ1-1
CDR3 protein: SGTTGGADTEAF

V gene: TRBV15
J gene: TRBJ1-1
CDR3 protein: ATSRAGTGGRGAF

V gene: TRBV18
J gene: TRBJ2-1
CDR3 protein: ASSPIDNEQF

V gene: TRBV10-3
J gene: TRBJ2-5
CDR3 protein: AISGGETQY

V gene: TRBV19
J gene: TRBJ1-5
CDR3 protein: ASRADRRGAQPQH

V gene: TRBV12-3/TRBV12-4
J gene: TRBJ1-5
CDR3 protein: ASSFNPGQPQH

V gene: TRBV5-6
J gene: TRBJ2-5
CDR3 protein: ASSRDRLETQY

V gene: TRBV19
J gene: TRBJ1-5
CDR3 protein: AGGEREQPQH

V gene: TRBV30
J gene: TRBJ2-4
CDR3 protein: AWSLGIGPTRNIQY

V gene: TRBV30
J gene: TRBJ1-4
CDR3 protein: AWLETGTEKLF

V gene: TRBV4-1
J gene: TRBJ2-2
CDR3 protein: ASSQEGHLGGELF

V gene: TRBV7-9
J gene: TRBJ2-7
CDR3 protein: ASSLTLAGAYEQY

V gene: TRBV18
J gene: TRBJ1-1
CDR3 protein: ASSPQANMNTEAF

V gene: TRBV5-1
J gene: TRBJ2-1
CDR3 protein: ASNPGSLTGDEQF

V gene: TRBV25-1
J gene: TRBJ1-2
CDR3 protein: ASTTDRNYGYT

V gene: TRBV3-1/TRBV3-2
J gene: TRBJ2-7
CDR3 protein: ASSQEVTTEQY

V gene: TRBV27
J gene: TRBJ1-1
CDR3 protein: ARANRDTEAF

V gene: TRBV5-4
J gene: TRBJ1-1
CDR3 protein: ASSLAGRTEAF

V gene: TRBV28
J gene: TRBJ1-4
CDR3 protein: ATQDTKSEKLF

V gene: TRBV28
J gene: TRBJ1-5
CDR3 protein: ATLQVLGNQPQH

V gene: TRBV19
J gene: TRBJ1-5
CDR3 protein: ASSIGVGQGSFINQPQH

V gene: TRBV10-1
J gene: TRBJ1-6
CDR3 protein: ASSFGDSPLH

V gene: TRBV28
J gene: TRBJ2-3
CDR3 protein: ASSSTPRVGLGDTQY

V gene: TRBV30
J gene: TRBJ1-3
CDR3 protein: ASRGRPQNTIY

V gene: TRBV2
J gene: TRBJ1-2
CDR3 protein: ASSEALSTAYGYT

V gene: TRBV6-6
J gene: TRBJ2-7
CDR3 protein: ASSPQFRRQFSYEQY

V gene: TRBV29-1
J gene: TRBJ2-7
CDR3 protein: SVARSGLYEQY

V gene: TRBV11-2
J gene: TRBJ2-7
CDR3 protein: ASSLGTRQGPYEQY

V gene: TRBV2
J gene: TRBJ1-1
CDR3 protein: ATSREGNTEAF

V gene: TRBV28
J gene: TRBJ2-6
CDR3 protein: ASSLAISGANVLT